Listed below are T cell receptor beta chains from one sample, sequenced in a study of cytomegalovirus exposure and HLA in healthy donors. Here immunoSEQ multiplex PCR was the method, and the copy in TCRdb shows in-frame clones only, minus some. The sample carries 100,000 or so clones, around 74% recorded once. The sample was PBMCs. All receptors come from a male donor in good health and CMV-seropositive. Each CDR3 is given with its conserved first and last residue. Fields, in order: J gene, V gene, D gene, clone size, CDR3 protein, CDR3 DNA. A D gene is named only where the DNA matches it firmly. Expanded clones get a size class; other rows say once, few or many, or leave the size out.

>TRBJ2-5|TRBV10-3|.|.
CAISERPGLETQYF
TGTGCCATCAGTGAAAGGCCGGGTTTGGAGACCCAGTACTTC
>TRBJ1-1|TRBV30|TRBD1|few
CAWSVRDRVNTEAFF
TGTGCCTGGAGTGTACGGGACAGAGTGAACACTGAAGCTTTCTTT
>TRBJ2-5|TRBV4-3|TRBD2|.
CASSQGRLAGFQKETQYF
TGCGCCAGCAGCCAAGGCAGACTAGCGGGGTTCCAAAAAGAGACCCAGTACTTC
>TRBJ2-5|TRBV10-3|.|once
CAISEAGRETQYF
TGTGCCATCAGTGAGGCAGGGCGGGAGACCCAGTACTTC
>TRBJ1-5|TRBV20-1|.|.
CSAGLPQHF
TGCAGTGCTGGCCTGCCCCAGCATTTT
>TRBJ2-5|TRBV9|.|once
CASSVGEREETQYF
TGTGCCAGCAGCGTAGGGGAACGGGAGGAGACCCAGTACTTC
>TRBJ2-7|TRBV10-2|.|.
CATSVTGFHEQYF
TGCGCCACCAGCGTAACAGGGTTCCACGAGCAGTACTTC
>TRBJ2-1|TRBV4-1|TRBD2|.
CASSQTAGTTYNEQFF
TGCGCCAGCAGCCAAACAGCCGGGACTACATACAATGAGCAGTTCTTC
>TRBJ1-2|TRBV7-8|.|.
CASSPMPASYGYTF
TGTGCCAGCAGCCCGATGCCCGCGAGCTATGGCTACACCTTC
>TRBJ2-2|TRBV30|.|.
CAWSAYGELFF
TGTGCCTGGAGTGCTTACGGGGAGCTGTTTTTT
>TRBJ2-2|TRBV25-1|TRBD2|.
CASSEYGRAGELFF
TGTGCCAGCAGTGAATATGGGAGGGCCGGGGAGCTGTTTTTT
>TRBJ1-3|TRBV6-6|.|few
CASSYPGGPQGNTIYF
TGTGCCAGCAGTTATCCCGGGGGACCTCAGGGAAACACCATATATTTT
>TRBJ1-5|TRBV5-1|TRBD1|.
CASSPVPGQRAQHF
TGCGCCAGCAGCCCTGTCCCGGGACAGAGAGCCCAGCATTTT
>TRBJ2-7|TRBV5-1|.|.
CASSPPAYEQYF
TGCGCCAGCAGCCCCCCCGCCTACGAGCAGTACTTC
>TRBJ1-6|TRBV10-3|.|.
CAIRQGEERSYNSPLHF
TGTGCCATCAGACAAGGGGAAGAAAGGTCCTATAATTCACCCCTCCACTTT
>TRBJ2-3|TRBV6-5|TRBD2|once
CASSLGEGDTQYF
TGTGCCAGCAGTCTCGGGGAGGGAGATACGCAGTATTTT
>TRBJ1-1|TRBV7-2|.|once
CASSSGADTEAFF
TGTGCCAGCAGTTCAGGGGCGGACACTGAAGCTTTCTTT
>TRBJ1-4|TRBV5-5|.|.
CASSLAGLMNEKLFF
TGTGCCAGCAGCTTGGCCGGACTGATGAATGAAAAACTGTTTTTT
>TRBJ1-2|TRBV4-3|.|.
CASSQQTGYGYTF
TGCGCCAGCAGCCAGCAAACAGGCTATGGCTACACCTTC
>TRBJ2-1|TRBV2|TRBD1|.
CASRGQGDEQFF
TGTGCCAGCAGGGGACAGGGCGATGAGCAGTTCTTC
>TRBJ1-2|TRBV2|.|.
CASTVGQDYGYTF
TGTGCCAGCACTGTCGGACAAGACTATGGCTACACCTTC
>TRBJ1-5|TRBV27|TRBD1|.
CASSSGTAGLIIGQPQHF
TGTGCCAGCAGTTCCGGGACAGCGGGCTTAATAATTGGTCAGCCCCAGCATTTT
>TRBJ1-2|TRBV6-5|.|few
CASSPTGNYGYTF
TGTGCCAGCAGTCCAACAGGGAACTATGGCTACACCTTC
>TRBJ1-2|TRBV2|.|.
CASGTRGGGYTF
TGTGCCAGCGGAACCCGGGGAGGTGGCTACACCTTC
>TRBJ1-1|TRBV9|.|.
CASSVADDTNQNTEAFF
TGTGCCAGCAGCGTAGCGGATGACACAAATCAGAACACTGAAGCTTTCTTT
>TRBJ1-1|TRBV5-8|.|few
CASSLERPGRGAFF
TGTGCCAGCAGCTTGGAACGGCCGGGTCGGGGAGCTTTCTTT
>TRBJ2-7|TRBV5-1|.|.
CASSSAGAGEQYF
TGCGCCAGCAGCTCTGCCGGGGCGGGGGAGCAGTACTTC
>TRBJ1-2|TRBV6-6|.|.
CASSYLDSPRYGYTF
TGTGCCAGCAGTTACTTGGACAGCCCCCGCTATGGCTACACCTTC
>TRBJ2-3|TRBV2|TRBD1|.
CASSSQGPDTQYF
TGTGCCAGCAGTTCACAGGGGCCAGATACGCAGTATTTT
>TRBJ2-5|TRBV28|.|.
CASSLFFDTPYF
TGTGCCAGCAGTTTATTTTTTGACACCCCGTACTTC
>TRBJ1-2|TRBV10-3|TRBD1|.
CAISPGTGAYGYTF
TGTGCCATCAGCCCCGGGACAGGAGCCTATGGCTACACCTTC
>TRBJ1-1|TRBV7-2|TRBD1|.
CASSVQGENTEAFF
TGTGCCAGCAGCGTACAGGGGGAGAACACTGAAGCTTTCTTT
>TRBJ2-6|TRBV5-6|.|few
CASSLLLSGANVLTF
TGTGCCAGCAGCTTGTTACTGTCTGGGGCCAACGTCCTGACTTTC
>TRBJ2-2|TRBV4-2|TRBD2|.
CASSQTSGDTGELFF
TGTGCCAGCAGTCAAACTAGCGGGGACACCGGGGAGCTGTTTTTT
>TRBJ2-2|TRBV30|.|few
CAWSSRGVRELFF
TGTGCCTGGAGTTCCCGGGGTGTAAGGGAGCTGTTTTTT
>TRBJ1-5|TRBV28|.|.
CASSLGDTNYPAPQHF
TGTGCCAGCAGTTTAGGGGACACGAACTACCCTGCTCCCCAGCATTTT
>TRBJ2-7|TRBV5-1|.|.
CASTWIPGSYEQYF
TGCGCCAGCACTTGGATCCCGGGCTCCTACGAGCAGTACTTC
>TRBJ1-3|TRBV9|.|.
CASSVDGTSGNTIYF
TGTGCCAGCAGCGTAGATGGGACATCGGGAAACACCATATATTTT
>TRBJ1-1|TRBV11-3|.|.
CASSLQANRVHETFF
TGTGCCAGCAGCCTGCAAGCAAACAGGGTCCATGAAACTTTCTTT
>TRBJ2-1|TRBV29-1|TRBD1|.
CSVEMGQERNEQFF
TGCAGCGTTGAAATGGGACAGGAGCGCAATGAGCAGTTCTTC
>TRBJ1-2|TRBV12-5|.|.
CASGTLGELYGYTF
TGTGCTAGTGGTACCCTAGGCGAGCTGTATGGCTACACCTTC
>TRBJ1-6|TRBV7-2|TRBD1|.
CASSPGQGGLTLHF
TGTGCCAGCAGCCCGGGACAGGGTGGACTAACCCTCCACTTT
>TRBJ1-1|TRBV15|.|.
CATSRDPGTRITRNTEAFF
TGTGCCACCAGCAGAGATCCCGGGACAAGAATTACACGAAACACTGAAGCTTTCTTT
>TRBJ2-2|TRBV21-1|.|few
CASSKRQGDIEFF
TGTGCCAGCAGCAAAAGACAAGGGGACATCGAGTTTTTT
>TRBJ2-1|TRBV6-1|TRBD2|few
CASSGREDEQFF
TGTGCCAGCTCCGGACGGGAGGATGAGCAGTTCTTC
>TRBJ2-7|TRBV7-2|TRBD2|.
CASSLFSGQSYEQYF
TGTGCCAGCAGCTTATTTAGCGGGCAATCCTACGAGCAGTACTTC
>TRBJ1-1|TRBV30|.|.
CAWSFGDTAGSFGAFF
TGTGCCTGGTCTTTTGGGGATACAGCGGGTTCCTTCGGAGCTTTCTTT
>TRBJ1-3|TRBV4-3|.|medium-sized
CASSQESGSGNTIYF
TGCGCCAGCAGCCAAGAATCCGGCTCTGGAAACACCATATATTTT
>TRBJ2-7|TRBV6-6|TRBD1|.
CASSFGDRGGEQYF
TGTGCCAGCAGTTTCGGGGACAGGGGGGGCGAGCAGTACTTC
>TRBJ2-3|TRBV5-1|TRBD1|.
CASSLVPIGAGGQTDTQYF
TGCGCCAGCAGCTTGGTTCCTATTGGCGCAGGGGGCCAAACAGATACGCAGTATTTT
>TRBJ1-2|TRBV2|TRBD1|.
CASSLGTGPTYGYTF
TGTGCCAGCAGTTTAGGGACAGGCCCTACCTATGGCTACACCTTC